This T cell receptor beta chain was identified in a study of CD8+ T cells in alopecia areata. The study's findings and limits: Mouse data revealed clearer TCR sharing than patient data did, a gap possibly tied to HLA.

This clone has only a few counts. What it binds is not known. At one boundary the junction diverges from the germline segment, which might be a read error. After isolation, RNA underwent reverse transcription to generate cDNA as the sequencing template. Repertoires were generated with immunoSEQ multiplex PCR, while TCRdb's copy carries only in-frame clones and drops some. The table includes 170,000 or so clones, about two thirds detected once. Noted treatment: oral pan-JAK inhibitor, 5-10 mg twice daily. Germline lookup yields CDR1 LNHDA and CDR2 SQIVND (reference sequence). This CDR3 spans 13 amino acids.

The material was CD4+ T cells sorted from blood, obtained at week 4, from a patient treated with tofacitinib. This rearrangement joins TRBV19 to TRBJ2-2, with D uncertain. This TCR was recovered from a human donor with alopecia areata. The chain's CDR3 is CASSARNPGELFF. The DNA of the CDR3 is TGTGCCAGTAGTGCCCGGAACCCCGGGGAGCTGTTTTTT.